Listed below are T cell receptor beta chains from one sample, sequenced in a study of blood T cell repertoires in COVID-19. Sequencing was performed with immunoSEQ multiplex PCR; in TCRdb, only in-frame clones are kept and a portion is missing. The data show about 300,000 clones, about 90% seen once. Sequencing input: peripheral blood. These TCRs come from a man aged 18 to 29 who had recovered from COVID-19. CDR3s include the opening cysteine and the closing phenylalanine or tryptophan. Fields, in order: V gene, J gene, clone size, D gene, CDR3 protein, CDR3 DNA. A D gene is named only where the DNA matches it firmly. For some rows the clone size is stated as once, few or many, or as a class when expanded; others skip it.

>TRBV5-1|TRBJ2-6|-|-
CASSLWEGAGANVLTF
TGCGCCAGCAGCTTGTGGGAGGGGGCTGGGGCCAACGTCCTGACTTTC
>TRBV19|TRBJ2-1|-|TRBD2
CASSTGLAGGSSYNEQFF
TGTGCCAGTAGTACGGGGCTAGCGGGAGGTAGCTCCTACAATGAGCAGTTCTTC
>TRBV7-6|TRBJ2-7|once|TRBD2
CASSLAREGSHEQYF
TGTGCCAGCAGCTTAGCACGGGAGGGATCTCACGAGCAGTACTTC
>TRBV10-1|TRBJ2-4|-|-
CASSDGQGGKNIQYF
TGCGCCAGCAGTGACGGGCAGGGAGGCAAAAACATTCAGTACTTC
>TRBV7-2|TRBJ2-5|-|-
CASSLRGYQETQYF
TGTGCCAGCAGCTTACGGGGGTACCAAGAGACCCAGTACTTC
>TRBV27|TRBJ2-1|-|-
CASSYRQSSYNEQFF
TGTGCCAGCAGTTATAGACAGAGCTCCTACAATGAGCAGTTCTTC
>TRBV5-1|TRBJ1-2|-|TRBD1
CASSSNRQGGSDGYTF
TGCGCCAGCAGCTCGAATCGACAGGGTGGATCGGATGGCTACACCTTC
>TRBV9|TRBJ2-7|once|-
CASSVGGAAHYEQYF
TGTGCCAGCAGCGTAGGAGGAGCGGCGCACTACGAGCAGTACTTC
>TRBV19|TRBJ2-1|-|-
CASSHGVNNEQFF
TGTGCCAGTAGTCACGGGGTGAACAATGAGCAGTTCTTC
>TRBV3-1/TRBV3-2|TRBJ1-1|-|TRBD1
CASSQDDRGTEAFF
TGTGCCAGCAGCCAAGACGACAGGGGCACTGAAGCTTTCTTT
>TRBV6-6|TRBJ1-3|-|-
CASSFRTSSSGNTIYF
TGTGCCAGCAGTTTCCGAACCTCGAGCTCTGGAAACACCATATATTTT
>TRBV4-1|TRBJ2-5|-|TRBD2
CASSQGLAGEMETQYF
TGCGCCAGCAGCCAAGGACTAGCGGGAGAGATGGAGACCCAGTACTTC
>TRBV19|TRBJ2-3|-|TRBD2
CASSKAGGAGTDTQYF
TGTGCCAGTAGTAAGGCGGGGGGCGCAGGCACAGATACGCAGTATTTT
>TRBV19|TRBJ2-5|-|-
CASSIGQTQETQYF
TGTGCCAGTAGTATAGGGCAGACTCAAGAGACCCAGTACTTC
>TRBV3-1/TRBV3-2|TRBJ1-3|-|-
CASSQVGGGGNTIYF
TGTGCCAGCAGCCAAGTTGGTGGAGGTGGAAACACCATATATTTT
>TRBV14|TRBJ2-1|once|TRBD2
CASRDSGRGTYNEQFF
TGTGCCAGCAGAGATAGCGGGAGGGGGACCTACAATGAGCAGTTCTTC
>TRBV4-2|TRBJ1-4|-|-
CASSQDGVRGATNEKLFF
TGTGCCAGCAGCCAAGATGGGGTTCGGGGGGCAACTAATGAAAAACTGTTTTTT
>TRBV19|TRBJ1-2|-|TRBD1
CASSRSRGNYGYTF
TGTGCCAGTAGTAGGAGCAGGGGGAACTATGGCTACACCTTC
>TRBV27|TRBJ2-7|-|TRBD1
CASSLRETGIDEQYF
TGTGCCAGCAGTTTAAGAGAGACAGGGATAGACGAGCAGTACTTC
>TRBV7-2|TRBJ1-5|-|-
CASSLVYGLSNQPQHF
TGTGCCAGCAGCTTAGTGTACGGACTTAGCAATCAGCCCCAGCATTTT
>TRBV7-9|TRBJ1-1|-|-
CASSSGGGSTEAFF
TGTGCCAGCAGCTCGGGTGGGGGCAGCACTGAAGCTTTCTTT
>TRBV7-9|TRBJ2-7|-|-
CASSRGSYEQYF
TGTGCCAGCTCCCGCGGTTCCTACGAGCAGTACTTC
>TRBV6-2/TRBV6-3|TRBJ2-2|-|-
CASSYSIGVGRFTGELFF
TGTGCCAGCAGTTACTCGATTGGCGTGGGGAGATTCACCGGGGAGCTGTTTTTT
>TRBV5-4|TRBJ2-7|-|TRBD2
CASSELAGDHEQYF
TGTGCCAGCAGCGAGTTAGCGGGGGACCACGAGCAGTACTTC